Below, 19 T cell receptor beta chains from the same sample are listed, as sequenced in a study of metastatic and nonmetastatic thyroid tumors. Each patient went into thyroid surgery without having received any treatment. TCRdb reprocessed the PCR reads via MiXCR. Of some 4,000 clones in the sample, roughly 32% are singletons; the top ten hold 15% to 20%. Material for sequencing was adjacent normal tissue. These receptors were collected from a female donor with papillary thyroid cancer or a benign thyroid nodule (not recorded which). Some clones in this sample may be carry-over from other donors' samples.

As concerns this clone: At one boundary the junction diverges from the germline segment, which might be a read error. The V call is TRBV29-1, the J call TRBJ2-3; 8 bases are a match to TRBD2. The CDR3 runs to 14 residues. Germline V gene data show CDR1 as SQVTM and CDR2 as ANQGSEA. The CDR3 region is CSVPAPALAVGCWF. The DNA for the CDR3 is TGCAGCGTGCCAGCTCCGGCACTAGCGGTTGGATGTTGGTTT.

Sample share makes this clone large (0.1 to 1%). This chain connects TRBV4-3 to TRBJ2-7; 9 nucleotides agree with TRBD2. Germline loops: CDR1 LGHNA, CDR2 YSLEER. V lost 4 bases, J lost 2 bases, and 6 bases stayed unmatched. CDR3 length: 15 amino acids. The DNA of the CDR3 is TGCGCCAGCAGCCGGATAGCGGGAGATCCCTACGAGCAGTACTTC. Translation gives CASSRIAGDPYEQYF.

The table lists this clone with a few counts. Here the CDR3 DNA reads TGCGCCAGCAGCTCGACTAGCGGGAGCTACGAGCAGTACTTC. It codes for CASSSTSGSYEQYF. The chain combines TRBV5-1 with TRBJ2-7; 12 nucleotides line up with TRBD2. The CDR3 loop spans 14 amino acids. The trim removed 3 bases at V and 3 bases at J, leaving 1 base unmatched. In germline, CDR1 is SGHRS, CDR2 YFSETQ.

The chain recombines TRBV24-1 with TRBJ1-6, with D possibly being TRBD1 (6 bases). The V end was cut by 9 bases, the J end by 2 bases, with 19 bases between. In germline, CDR1 is KGHDR, CDR2 SFDVKD. This CDR3 region has 17 residues. CDR3 coding DNA: TGTGCCACCTATCTGAGGGGGGGAAAGGCCTATAATTCACCCCTCCACTTT. This codes for CATYLRGGKAYNSPLHF.

Concerning this clone itself: A read error may produce the germline difference seen at one junction end. The chain links TRBV11-2 to TRBJ1-2; TRBD1 is a possible D gene (6 bases). Germline CDR1 and CDR2: SGHAT and FQNNGV. The CDR3 has 12 residues. CDR3 residues: CASSLIRGGYAF. DNA of the CDR3: TGTGCCAGCAGCTTAATTCGGGGGGGCTACGCCTTC.

The chain joins TRBV6-1 to TRBJ2-5; a possible D gene is TRBD2 (6 bases). The CDR3 extends over 14 amino acids. Germline CDR1 and CDR2: MNHNS and SASEGT. V was pared by 7 bases and J by 5 bases, with 17 bases between. CDR3 coding DNA: TGTGCCAGCATTCCCGTTAATGGGGGGGAGACCCAGTACTTC. Translated: CASIPVNGGETQYF.

This clone was detected only a few times. The rearrangement joins TRBV6-1 to TRBJ2-7, with a weak D call TRBD1 (5 bases). Germline V gene sequence: CDR1 MNHNS, CDR2 SASEGT. This CDR3 region has 13 residues. Trimming took off 3 bases at V and 2 bases at J, with 8 bases between the two ends. The DNA for the CDR3 is TGTGCCAGCAGTGAGGCAGGGCCCTACGAGCAGTACTTC. It yields the protein CASSEAGPYEQYF.

The chain joins TRBV24-1 to TRBJ2-7; D is ambiguous. The V end was cut by 8 bases, the J end by 4 bases, with 11 bases between. The CDR3 extends over 12 amino acids. Germline CDR1 KGHDR, CDR2 SFDVKD. The CDR3 sequence: CATNRPRYEQYF. The CDR3 nucleotides are TGTGCCACCAATCGCCCGAGGTACGAGCAGTACTTC.

The chain combines TRBV24-1 with TRBJ1-2; D is uncertain. The CDR3 has 14 residues. V was pared by 1 base and J by 2 bases, with 7 bases between. Germline V lookup: CDR1 KGHDR, CDR2 SFDVKD. CDR3 sequence reads: CATSDFGMNYGYTF. CDR3 in DNA: TGTGCCACCAGTGATTTTGGGATGAACTATGGCTACACCTTC.

Sample share makes this clone medium-sized. J is TRBJ2-7 and V is TRBV7-2, with 13 positions matching TRBD2. The J segment lost 0 bases and the V segment lost 11 bases, leaving 4 bases of the junction unmatched. This CDR3 contains 14 residues. Per germline, CDR1 SGHTA and CDR2 FQGNSA. The chain's CDR3 is CASRTSGGSYEQYF. DNA of the CDR3: TGTGCCTCTCGGACTAGCGGGGGCTCCTACGAGCAGTACTTC.

This clone was detected only a few times. J is TRBJ1-2 and V is TRBV15; D possibly corresponds to TRBD1 (6 bases). The CDR3 is made up of 15 amino acids. Per germline, CDR1 LNHNV and CDR2 YYDKDF (reference sequence). The V gene lost 0 bases and the J gene lost 4 bases, with 12 bases spanning the gap. Written as DNA, the CDR3 is TGTGCCACCAGCAGAGAGGGGGGGGCAGCCTATGGCTACACCTTC. Amino acid sequence: CATSREGGAAYGYTF.

This clone appeared a few times. The chain combines TRBV5-8 with TRBJ1-6, with D possibly being TRBD1 (5 bases). CDR3 size: 15 residues. In germline, CDR1 is SGHTS, CDR2 YDEGEE. V dropped 0 bases and J dropped 9 bases, with 13 bases sitting between them. This CDR3 reads CASSLETLRGSPLHF. As DNA, the CDR3 is TGTGCCAGCAGCTTGGAAACTCTAAGGGGTTCACCCCTCCACTTT.

The chain has TRBV7-2 and TRBJ2-1; 16 nucleotides agree with TRBD2. Germline V gene lookup returns CDR1 SGHTA and CDR2 FQGNSA. The trim removed 5 bases at V and 7 bases at J, leaving 14 bases unmatched. This CDR3 spans 19 amino acids. The CDR3, as DNA: TGTGCCAGCAGCGCCTCCGTGGGACTAGCGGGAGGGCCTAAAAATGAGCAGTTCTTC. Protein sequence: CASSASVGLAGGPKNEQFF.

The chain is built from TRBV5-1 and TRBJ2-3; TRBD2 agrees at 8 bases. Germline loops: CDR1 SGHRS, CDR2 YFSETQ. The trim removed 0 bases at V and 9 bases at J, leaving 18 bases unmatched. The CDR3 length is 18 residues. In DNA, the CDR3 is TGCGCCAGCAGCTTGGGGTTGGGCGGGGGGCCCGCCCGGGGGACGCAGTATTTT. Translating gives CASSLGLGGGPARGTQYF. The complete variable domain, with remaining parts taken from reference TRBV5-1 and TRBJ2-3, reads KAGVTQTPRYLIKTRGQQVTLSCSPISGHRSVSWYQQTPGQGLQFLFEYFSETQRNKGNFPGRFSGRQFSNSRSEMNVSTLELGDSALYLCASSLGLGGGPARGTQYFGPGTRLTVL.

This chain joins TRBV13 and TRBJ2-7, with D possibly matching TRBD1 (6 bases). Germline CDR1 PRHDT, CDR2 FYEKMQ (reference sequence). Trimming removed 0 bases from V and 6 bases from J, with 12 bases in between. The length of the CDR3 is 14 residues. CDR3 loop: CASSLGQGLTEQYF. The CDR3 DNA follows: TGTGCCAGCAGCTTAGGTCAGGGGTTAACCGAGCAGTACTTC.

Sample share makes this clone medium-sized. This could be a read error, since a much larger clone is one nucleotide away. The chain combines TRBV6-5 with TRBJ2-3, with 14 bases matching TRBD2. CDR3 length: 18 residues. CDR1 and CDR2 from the germline V gene are MNHEY and SVGAGI. Trimming cost V 6 bases and J 4 bases; bases outside gene matches: 12. This CDR3 reads CASRLDLGLAGEPDTQYF. CDR3 coding DNA: TGTGCCAGCAGACTCGATCTGGGACTAGCGGGAGAGCCAGATACGCAGTATTTT.

This clone has just a few counts. This chain uses TRBV12-3 or TRBV12-4 with TRBJ1-1; perhaps TRBD1 as D (6 bases). Trimming took 3 bases from V and 7 from J, leaving 9 bases between them. The CDR3 contains 12 residues. The CDR3 nucleotides are TGTGCCAGCAGTTTTAGGGGGTATGAAGCTTTCTTT. It is translated as CASSFRGYEAFF.

The rearrangement links TRBV9 to TRBJ2-1; 7 nucleotides line up with TRBD2. V lost 4 bases, J lost 4 bases, and 14 bases stayed unmatched. This CDR3 contains 17 residues. CDR1 SGDLS and CDR2 YYNGEE come from the germline V gene. The CDR3 region is CASSLTGGLGLYNEQFF. CDR3 DNA: TGTGCCAGCAGCCTCACGGGAGGACTAGGGTTATACAATGAGCAGTTCTTC. The full variable domain, rest sourced from reference TRBV9 and TRBJ2-1, is DSGVTQTPKHLITATGQRVTLRCSPRSGDLSVYWYQQSLDQGLQFLIQYYNGEERAKGNILERFSAQQFPDLHSELNLSSLELGDSALYFCASSLTGGLGLYNEQFFGPGTRLTVL.

The CDR3 coding sequence is TGTGCCAGCAGCCGAGGACAGGGGAGGTTCGGGGCCAACGTCCTGACTTTC. Protein: CASSRGQGRFGANVLTF. The rearrangement links TRBV11-1 to TRBJ2-6, with 9 bases aligning to TRBD1. Germline loops: CDR1 SGHAT, CDR2 FQDESV (reference sequence). The J segment lost 4 bases and the V segment lost 5 bases, leaving 9 bases of the junction unmatched. The CDR3 loop spans 17 amino acids.